The TCR beta chain under discussion was sequenced for a study of response to subunit inactivated influenza vaccine. TCRdb re-called the RT-PCR reads with MiXCR, one entry per CDR3 protein. The table shows hundreds of thousands of distinct CDR3 sequences, with roughly 20% occurring only once. With 3 bases removed from V and 0 bases from J, the gap between germline ends came to 11 bases. Germline CDR1 reads SEHNR; CDR2 reads FQNEAQ (reference sequence). This CDR3 spans 15 amino acids. The TCR comes from a man aged 50-60 years who received an inactivated influenza vaccine. Sequencing was performed on PBMCs from blood, taken 4 to 6 days after vaccination. V and J are TRBV7-9 and TRBJ1-2; D not resolved. CDR3 in DNA: TGTGCCAGCAGCTTTGACCACAGTACTAACTATGGCTACACCTTC. Translated: CASSFDHSTNYGYTF. Based on the CDR3 plus reference TRBV7-9 and TRBJ1-2, the full variable domain is DTGVSQNPRHKITKRGQNVTFRCDPISEHNRLYWYRQTLGQGPEFLTYFQNEAQLEKSRLLSDRFSAERPKGSFSTLEIQRTEQGDSAMYLCASSFDHSTNYGYTFGSGTRLTVV.